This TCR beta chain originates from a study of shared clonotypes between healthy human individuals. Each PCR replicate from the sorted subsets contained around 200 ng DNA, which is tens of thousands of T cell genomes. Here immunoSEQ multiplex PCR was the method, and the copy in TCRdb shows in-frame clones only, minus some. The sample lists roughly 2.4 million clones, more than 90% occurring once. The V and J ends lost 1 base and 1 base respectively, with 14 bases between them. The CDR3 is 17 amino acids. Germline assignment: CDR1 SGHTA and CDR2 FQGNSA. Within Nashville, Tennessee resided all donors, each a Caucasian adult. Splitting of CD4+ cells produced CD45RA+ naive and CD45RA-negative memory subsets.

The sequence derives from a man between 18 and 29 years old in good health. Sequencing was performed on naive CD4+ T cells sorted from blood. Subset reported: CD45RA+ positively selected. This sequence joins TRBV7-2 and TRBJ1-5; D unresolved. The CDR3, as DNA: TGTGCCAGCAGCTTAGGGCAGGTTTCGGGGAGCAATCAGCCCCAGCATTTT. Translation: CASSLGQVSGSNQPQHF.